This T cell receptor beta chain was retrieved from a study of shared clonotypes between healthy human individuals. This clone was counted only a few times. The antigen remains undetermined. Repertoires were generated with immunoSEQ multiplex PCR, while TCRdb's copy carries only in-frame clones and drops some. The sample includes about 710,000 clones, 55% to 80% of them seen just once. J was trimmed by 0 bases and V by 7 bases; bases with no gene match: 4. The V gene's germline CDR1 is SEHNR and CDR2 FQNEAQ (reference sequence). The CDR3 covers 14 residues. Notes on the study in general: The rarefaction results pointed to incomplete sorted-subset sequencing despite large depth.

This clonotype was obtained from a woman aged 25 to 45 in good health. The chain joins TRBV7-9 to TRBJ2-7; 9 bases fit TRBD1. The sequenced sample consisted of memory CD4+ T cells sorted from blood. The sample's subset: CD45RA-negative fraction. As DNA, the CDR3 is TGTGCCAGCACTCGACAGGGGGACTCCTACGAGCAGTACTTC. This gives the protein CASTRQGDSYEQYF.